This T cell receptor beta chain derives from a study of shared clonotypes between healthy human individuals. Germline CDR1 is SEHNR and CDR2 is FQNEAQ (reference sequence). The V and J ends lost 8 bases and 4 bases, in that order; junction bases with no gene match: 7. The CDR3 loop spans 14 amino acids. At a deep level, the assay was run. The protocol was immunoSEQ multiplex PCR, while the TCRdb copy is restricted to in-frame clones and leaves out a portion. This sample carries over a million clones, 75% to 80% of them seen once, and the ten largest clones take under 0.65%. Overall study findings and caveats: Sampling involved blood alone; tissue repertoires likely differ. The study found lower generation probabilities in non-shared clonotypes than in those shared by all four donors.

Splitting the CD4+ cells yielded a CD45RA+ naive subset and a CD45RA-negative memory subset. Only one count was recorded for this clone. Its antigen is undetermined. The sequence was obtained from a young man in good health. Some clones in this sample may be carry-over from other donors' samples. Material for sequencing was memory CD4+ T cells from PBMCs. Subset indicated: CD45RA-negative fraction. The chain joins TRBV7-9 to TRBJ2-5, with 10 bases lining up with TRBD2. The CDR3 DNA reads TGTGCCAGCGGACGGGCTAGCGGGGGAGAGACCCAGTACTTC. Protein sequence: CASGRASGGETQYF.